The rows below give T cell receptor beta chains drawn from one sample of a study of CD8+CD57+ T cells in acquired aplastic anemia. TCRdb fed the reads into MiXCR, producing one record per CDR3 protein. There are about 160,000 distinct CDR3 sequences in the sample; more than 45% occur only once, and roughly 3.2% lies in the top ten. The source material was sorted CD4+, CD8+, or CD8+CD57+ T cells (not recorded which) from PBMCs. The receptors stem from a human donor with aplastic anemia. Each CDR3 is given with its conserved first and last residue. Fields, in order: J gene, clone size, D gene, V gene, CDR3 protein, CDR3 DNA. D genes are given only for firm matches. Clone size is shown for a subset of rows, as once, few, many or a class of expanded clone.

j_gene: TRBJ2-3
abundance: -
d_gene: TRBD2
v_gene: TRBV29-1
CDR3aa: CSVNGLAGGQTDTQYF
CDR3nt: TGCAGCGTTAACGGACTAGCGGGGGGGCAGACAGATACGCAGTATTTT

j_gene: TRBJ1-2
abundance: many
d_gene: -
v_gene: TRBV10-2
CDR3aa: CASYAAGIYGYTF
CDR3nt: TGCGCCAGCTACGCAGCCGGGATCTATGGCTACACCTTC

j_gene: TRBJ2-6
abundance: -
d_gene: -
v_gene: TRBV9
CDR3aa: CASSGLFSGANVLTF
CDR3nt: TGTGCCAGCAGCGGTCTATTCTCTGGGGCCAACGTCCTGACTTTC

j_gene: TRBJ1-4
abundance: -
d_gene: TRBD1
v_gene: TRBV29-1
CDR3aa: CSAGRDRLEKLFF
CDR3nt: TGCAGCGCAGGCCGGGACAGGCTGGAAAAACTGTTTTTT

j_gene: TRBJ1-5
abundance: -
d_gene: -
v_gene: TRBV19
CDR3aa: CASSKLGQPQHF
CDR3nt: TGTGCCAGTAGTAAACTGGGACAGCCCCAGCATTTT

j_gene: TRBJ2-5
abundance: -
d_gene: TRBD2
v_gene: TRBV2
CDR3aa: CASSRLAGEVETQYF
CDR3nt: TGTGCCAGCAGCCGACTAGCGGGGGAGGTAGAGACCCAGTACTTC

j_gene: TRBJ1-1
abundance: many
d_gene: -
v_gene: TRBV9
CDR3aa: CASSVAGAQTEAFF
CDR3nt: TGTGCCAGCAGCGTAGCTGGGGCGCAGACTGAAGCTTTCTTT

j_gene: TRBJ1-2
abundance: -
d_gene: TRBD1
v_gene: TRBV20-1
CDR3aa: CSVQGHGYTF
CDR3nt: TGCAGTGTACAGGGGCATGGCTACACCTTC

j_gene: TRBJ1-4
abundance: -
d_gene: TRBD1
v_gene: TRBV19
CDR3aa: CASSVRTGGGEKLFF
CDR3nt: TGTGCCAGTAGTGTTCGGACAGGGGGCGGCGAAAAACTGTTTTTT

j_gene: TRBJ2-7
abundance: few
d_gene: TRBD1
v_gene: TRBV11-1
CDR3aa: CASSPGQGRAYEQYF
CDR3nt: TGTGCCAGCAGCCCGGGACAGGGTCGGGCCTACGAGCAGTACTTC

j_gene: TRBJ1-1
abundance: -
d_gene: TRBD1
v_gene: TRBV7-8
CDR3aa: CASSLGQGLNTEAFF
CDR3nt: TGTGCCAGCAGCTTAGGACAGGGGTTGAACACTGAAGCTTTCTTT

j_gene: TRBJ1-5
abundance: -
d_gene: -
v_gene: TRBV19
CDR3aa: CASSAGSRGQPQHF
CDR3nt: TGTGCCAGTAGTGCTGGATCTCGGGGTCAGCCCCAGCATTTT

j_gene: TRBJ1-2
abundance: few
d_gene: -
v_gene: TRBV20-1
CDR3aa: CSARNGYTF
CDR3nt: TGCAGTGCTAGGAACGGCTACACCTTC

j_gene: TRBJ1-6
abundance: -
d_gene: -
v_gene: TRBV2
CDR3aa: CASSEQGPNSPLHF
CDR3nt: TGTGCCAGCAGTGAACAGGGTCCTAATTCACCCCTCCACTTT